This TCR beta chain was documented in a study of beta chain features in type 1 diabetes. Expressed TCRB transcripts got sequenced, as all isolated RNA was reverse transcribed. Generated by immunoSEQ multiplex PCR, the TCRdb table keeps only in-frame clones and is missing some. The table lists 200,000 to 250,000 clones, roughly 9.6% of them singletons. The CDR3 extends over 16 amino acids. Losses at the gene ends were 4 bases for V and 0 bases for J; bases not matched to a gene: 4. In germline, CDR1 is MNHEY, CDR2 SMNVEV (reference sequence). This clone was counted only a few times. The sequenced sample was naive CD4+ T cells from blood. The rearrangement joins TRBV27 to TRBJ2-4; TRBD2 matches at 9 bases. The TCR comes from a woman aged 18-29 years in good health. Here the CDR3 reads CASSSPTSGAKNIQYF. In DNA form, the CDR3 reads TGTGCCAGCAGTTCCCCGACTAGCGGAGCCAAAAACATTCAGTACTTC.